This T cell receptor (beta chain) was profiled in a study of blood T cells in healthy people across ages. Findings and limits, study-wide: With naive T cell percentage, TCR beta diversity showed a strong correlation.

Concerning this clonotype: The antigen remains unidentified.

The V end was cut by 8 bases, the J end by 13 bases, with 17 bases between. In germline, CDR1 is MNHNY, CDR2 SVGAGI (reference sequence). This CDR3 comprises 12 residues. Primed by a sample-barcoded 5' primer and a J-beta primer mix, a second PCR proceeded for about 7 to 11 cycles. TCRdb reprocessed the 5' RACE reads with MiXCR, giving one entry per CDR3 protein. The sample yields 1.5 million to 1.9 million distinct CDR3 sequences, approximately 43% seen once. This TCR was sampled from a young woman in good health. This sequence joins TRBV6-6 and TRBJ1-4, with a possible D match to TRBD1 (5 bases). Sequences were obtained from blood. The CDR3 region is CASDGGGLGLFF. CDR3 DNA sequence: TGTGCCAGCGACGGGGGAGGTTTGGGACTGTTTTTT.